This T cell receptor (beta chain) was profiled in a study of cytomegalovirus exposure and HLA in healthy donors. General study results and limits: When analyzed later, a missense DCLRE1C variant was found to be linked to TCR beta V- and J-gene trimming.

About this clone itself: Its specificity is not known.

Primers: 60 Vbeta forward and 13 Jbeta reverse. Profiling relied on immunoSEQ multiplex PCR, and the TCRdb table lists in-frame clones only, not all of them. The sample lists about 140,000 clones; roughly four fifths were seen once. This CDR3 has 16 residues. Germline-derived CDR1 and CDR2 are MGHRA and YSYEKL. The J segment lost 7 bases and the V segment lost 0 bases, leaving 9 bases of the junction unmatched. The sequencing input was PBMCs. This receptor was identified in a woman between 40 and 50 years old in good health and CMV-seronegative. V gene TRBV4-1 combines with J gene TRBJ2-1; TRBD1 matches 7 bases. CDR3 loop: CASSQDHPGTANEQFF. The CDR3 DNA reads TGCGCCAGCAGCCAAGATCACCCTGGGACAGCAAATGAGCAGTTCTTC.